These T cell receptor beta chains were read from a single sample in a study of blood T cells in healthy people across ages. TCRdb re-analysed the 5' RACE reads in MiXCR, keeping a single row per CDR3 protein. The table records roughly 1,700,000 distinct CDR3 sequences, roughly 27% of them present only once. The sample consisted of blood. The receptors were sampled from a young woman in good health. Both conserved end residues are part of each CDR3. The order of the fields is V gene, CDR3 length, CDR3 protein.

v_gene: TRBV7-9
len: 14
CDR3aa: CASNGPGGPDTQYF

v_gene: TRBV7-9
len: 18
CDR3aa: CASTIPSPGSFSGNTIYF

v_gene: TRBV7-9
len: 13
CDR3aa: CASIMDGGWELFF

v_gene: TRBV10-3
len: 16
CDR3aa: CAISGGDGGASNEQFF

v_gene: TRBV7-2
len: 18
CDR3aa: CASSSLPRLAGFTGELFF

v_gene: TRBV5-5
len: 14
CDR3aa: CASSTGGSYNEQFF

v_gene: TRBV20-1
len: 11
CDR3aa: CSADQDEKLFF

v_gene: TRBV12-3/TRBV12-4
len: 15
CDR3aa: CASSRGAGNTDTQYF

v_gene: TRBV10-3
len: 13
CDR3aa: CAIRGGLDYGYTF

v_gene: TRBV9
len: 13
CDR3aa: CASSVGTTDTQYF

v_gene: TRBV7-9
len: 14
CDR3aa: CASSPGGGAGEQYF

v_gene: TRBV28
len: 16
CDR3aa: CASSLLDRRTSGTQYF

v_gene: TRBV7-3
len: 15
CDR3aa: CASSASGMTNNEQYF

v_gene: TRBV27
len: 12
CDR3aa: CASSIGRYEQYF

v_gene: TRBV2
len: 13
CDR3aa: CASNPLRSSEAFF

v_gene: TRBV5-1
len: 19
CDR3aa: CASSLVGQGVKGGDTEAFF

v_gene: TRBV6-2/TRBV6-3
len: 13
CDR3aa: CASSHLDFGTQYF

v_gene: TRBV2
len: 13
CDR3aa: CASLFESNTEAFF

v_gene: TRBV5-1
len: 13
CDR3aa: CASSRGSSYGYTF

v_gene: TRBV5-1
len: 13
CDR3aa: CASSLGGRAGYTF

v_gene: TRBV7-9
len: 14
CDR3aa: CASSTEGGALGYTF

v_gene: TRBV29-1
len: 12
CDR3aa: CSLRDGTDTQYF

v_gene: TRBV25-1
len: 16
CDR3aa: CASSEWGVGFQETQYF

v_gene: TRBV10-3
len: 14
CDR3aa: CATNQGGQGNGCTF

v_gene: TRBV7-2
len: 17
CDR3aa: CANSLGTEGQGNYGYTF

v_gene: TRBV2
len: 15
CDR3aa: CASIDGSVAKNIQYF

v_gene: TRBV3-1
len: 15
CDR3aa: CASSQGTGSNQPQHF

v_gene: TRBV12-5
len: 16
CDR3aa: CASGLVLPGYGNTIYF

v_gene: TRBV20-1
len: 11
CDR3aa: CSANIYNEQYF

v_gene: TRBV6-5
len: 15
CDR3aa: CASRKKEYSYSEQYF

v_gene: TRBV12-3/TRBV12-4
len: 13
CDR3aa: CASSKQGFYGYTF

v_gene: TRBV7-9
len: 14
CDR3aa: CASSPSGNSYEQYF

v_gene: TRBV7-2
len: 14
CDR3aa: CASSLEPVLQPQHF

v_gene: TRBV19
len: 14
CDR3aa: CASSINGHIYEQYF

v_gene: TRBV2
len: 14
CDR3aa: CASSVEVFNNEQFF

v_gene: TRBV25-1
len: 12
CDR3aa: CASKEGGYGYTF

v_gene: TRBV27
len: 13
CDR3aa: CASRSRLTDTQYF

v_gene: TRBV10-3
len: 12
CDR3aa: CAISEGDHGYTF

v_gene: TRBV20-1
len: 12
CDR3aa: CSTRGPPDTQYF

v_gene: TRBV6-2/TRBV6-3
len: 14
CDR3aa: CASTIDRVSTEAFF

v_gene: TRBV29-1
len: 10
CDR3aa: CSVIVYEQYF

v_gene: TRBV12-3/TRBV12-4
len: 12
CDR3aa: CATSWGADEQFF

v_gene: TRBV12-3/TRBV12-4
len: 14
CDR3aa: CASSSSGQGKPQHF

v_gene: TRBV20-1
len: 14
CDR3aa: CSAPPLAGGNEQYF

v_gene: TRBV27
len: 12
CDR3aa: CASSSVMDTQYF